This TCR beta chain was profiled in a study of identical twins. The germline V and J ends were trimmed by 3 bases and 2 bases, with 9 bases remaining between them. CDR3 length equals 13 residues. From germline, CDR1 is SGHRS and CDR2 YFSETQ. TCRdb used MiXCR to reprocess the 5' RACE reads, holding one entry per CDR3 protein. The sample includes approximately 220,000 distinct CDR3 sequences, 7.5% of them seen just once. This same sample was also part of a study on yellow fever vaccine responses in identical twins.

The gene calls are TRBV5-1 and TRBJ2-7, with D unclear. This clonotype originated in a woman between 18 and 29 years old in good health. The sequenced sample was memory (CD45RO+) T cells sorted from blood. The CDR3 nucleotides are TGCGCCAGCAGCTCGAGTACGGCCTACGAGCAGTACTTC. Amino acids: CASSSSTAYEQYF.